The 2 T cell receptor beta chains below all came from one sample that was sequenced in a study of T-cell memory formation after mild COVID-19. Via MiXCR, TCRdb re-called the 5' RACE reads, giving one row per CDR3 protein. The sample lists some 450,000 distinct CDR3 sequences; 15% to 20% were seen once. Sequencing was done on a sample of PBMCs or a T cell subset sorted from them (not recorded which). These receptors were collected from a man younger than 30 who had mild COVID-19 (a few samples of this study predate the infection). Cell type and time point are not known.

The chain couples TRBV6-4 to TRBJ1-2; the match to TRBD1 covers 9 bases. V was pared by 1 base and J by 2 bases, with 11 bases of the junction left unmatched. This CDR3 comprises 18 residues. Germline V CDR1 and CDR2: MRHNA, SNTAGT. The CDR3 spells CASSDFSGGQGDNYGYTF. The CDR3 DNA reads TGTGCCAGCAGTGACTTCTCGGGGGGACAGGGTGACAACTATGGCTACACCTTC.

This clonotype occurred a few times. CDR3 nucleotides: TGTGCCAGCAGCAAAGGGGCTATTGCAAAACTGTTTTTT. This translates into CASSKGAIAKLFF. V gene TRBV25-1 combines with J gene TRBJ1-4; a possible D gene is TRBD1 (5 bases). With 6 bases removed from V and 10 bases from J, the gap between germline ends came to 15 bases. This CDR3 has 13 amino acids. The V gene's germline CDR1 is MGHDK and CDR2 SYGVNS.